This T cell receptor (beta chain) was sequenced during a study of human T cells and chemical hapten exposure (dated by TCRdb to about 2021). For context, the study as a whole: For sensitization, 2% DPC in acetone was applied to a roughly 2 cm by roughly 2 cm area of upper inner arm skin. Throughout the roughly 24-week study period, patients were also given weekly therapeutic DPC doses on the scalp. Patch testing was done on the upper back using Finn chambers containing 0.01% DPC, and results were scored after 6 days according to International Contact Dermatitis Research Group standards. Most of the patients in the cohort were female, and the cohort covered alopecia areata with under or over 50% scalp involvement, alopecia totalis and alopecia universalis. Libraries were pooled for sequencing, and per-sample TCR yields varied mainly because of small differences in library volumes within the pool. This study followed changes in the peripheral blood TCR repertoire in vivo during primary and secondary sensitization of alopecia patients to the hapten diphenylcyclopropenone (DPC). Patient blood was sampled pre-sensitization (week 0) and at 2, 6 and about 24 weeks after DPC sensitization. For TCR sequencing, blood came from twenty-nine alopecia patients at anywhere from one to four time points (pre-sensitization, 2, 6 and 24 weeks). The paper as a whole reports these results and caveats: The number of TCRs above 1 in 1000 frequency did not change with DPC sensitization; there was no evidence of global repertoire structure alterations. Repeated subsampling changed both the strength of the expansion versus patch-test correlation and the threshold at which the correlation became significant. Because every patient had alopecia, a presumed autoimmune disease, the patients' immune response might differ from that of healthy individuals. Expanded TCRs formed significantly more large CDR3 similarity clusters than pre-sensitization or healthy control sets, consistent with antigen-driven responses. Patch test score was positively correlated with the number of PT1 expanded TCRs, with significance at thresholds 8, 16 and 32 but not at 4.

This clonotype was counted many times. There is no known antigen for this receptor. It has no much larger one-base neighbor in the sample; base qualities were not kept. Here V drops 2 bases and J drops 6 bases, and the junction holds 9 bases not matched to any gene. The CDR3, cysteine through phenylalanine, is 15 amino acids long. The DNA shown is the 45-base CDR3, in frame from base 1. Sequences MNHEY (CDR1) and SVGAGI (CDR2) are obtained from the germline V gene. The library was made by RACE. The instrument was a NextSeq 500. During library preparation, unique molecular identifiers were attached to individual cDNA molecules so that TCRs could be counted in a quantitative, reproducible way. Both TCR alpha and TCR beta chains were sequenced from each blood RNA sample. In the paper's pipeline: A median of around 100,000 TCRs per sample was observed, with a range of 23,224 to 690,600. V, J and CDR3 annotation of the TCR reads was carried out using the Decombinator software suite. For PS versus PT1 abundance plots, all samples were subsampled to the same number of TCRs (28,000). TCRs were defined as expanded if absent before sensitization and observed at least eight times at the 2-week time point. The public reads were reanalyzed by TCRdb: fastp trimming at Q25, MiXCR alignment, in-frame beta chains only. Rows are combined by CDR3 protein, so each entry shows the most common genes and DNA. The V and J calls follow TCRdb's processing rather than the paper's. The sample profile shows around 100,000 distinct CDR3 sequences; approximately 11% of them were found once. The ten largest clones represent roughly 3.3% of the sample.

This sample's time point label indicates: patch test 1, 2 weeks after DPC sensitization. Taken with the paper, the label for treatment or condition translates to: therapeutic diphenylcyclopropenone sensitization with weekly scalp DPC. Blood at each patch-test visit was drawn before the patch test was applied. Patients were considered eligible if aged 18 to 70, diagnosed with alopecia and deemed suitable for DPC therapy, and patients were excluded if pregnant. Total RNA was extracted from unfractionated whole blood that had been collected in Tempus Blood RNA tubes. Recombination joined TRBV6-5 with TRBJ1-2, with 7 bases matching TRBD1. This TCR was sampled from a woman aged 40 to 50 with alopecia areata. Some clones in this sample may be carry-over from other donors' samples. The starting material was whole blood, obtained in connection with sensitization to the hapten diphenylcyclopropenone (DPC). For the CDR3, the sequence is CASSYRTGTGDGYTF. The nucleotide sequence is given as TGTGCCAGCAGTTACCGGACAGGCACGGGAGATGGCTACACCTTC.